These 23 T cell receptor beta chains came from one sample sequenced in a study of cytomegalovirus exposure and HLA in healthy donors. The PCR used 60 Vbeta and 13 Jbeta primers. Produced via immunoSEQ multiplex PCR; TCRdb's table is partial and in-frame only. The data show 150,000 to 200,000 clones, about four fifths seen once. The specimen sequenced was PBMCs. The receptor set was obtained from a boy younger than 18 in good health and CMV-seronegative.

This sequence joins TRBV11-2 and TRBJ2-6; 8 nucleotides agree with TRBD1. Trimming cost V 4 bases and J 2 bases; bases outside gene matches: 4. Germline V lookup: CDR1 SGHAT, CDR2 FQNNGV. This CDR3 is built from 16 residues. The CDR3 sequence is CASSWNRGAGANVLTF. CDR3 nucleotide sequence: TGTGCCAGCAGCTGGAACAGGGGGGCTGGGGCCAACGTCCTGACTTTC.

This CDR3 reads CASSLVSGLTGELFF. In DNA, the CDR3 is TGTGCCAGCAGCTTGGTGTCCGGGTTAACCGGGGAGCTGTTTTTT. V and J are TRBV5-4 and TRBJ2-2; D is unresolved. From germline, CDR1 is SGHNT and CDR2 YYREEE (reference sequence). V shed 0 bases and J shed 5 bases, with 11 bases lying between them. This CDR3 has 15 amino acids. Supplemented by reference TRBV5-4 and TRBJ2-2, the full variable domain reads ETGVTQSPTHLIKTRGQQVTLRCSSQSGHNTVSWYQQALGQGPQFIFQYYREEENGRGNFPPRFSGLQFPNYSSELNVNALELDDSALYLCASSLVSGLTGELFFGEGSRLTVL.

V is TRBV10-1 and J is TRBJ2-1; 13 nucleotides match TRBD2. Trimming took 0 bases from V and 1 from J; bases not matched to a gene: 9. CDR3 length equals 20 residues. Germline V CDR1 and CDR2: WNHNN, SYGVQD (reference sequence). CDR3 sequence: CASSESRLAGGWVSYNEQFF. The CDR3 DNA follows: TGCGCCAGCAGTGAGTCCCGACTAGCGGGAGGATGGGTGTCCTACAATGAGCAGTTCTTC.

V usage is TRBV7-9 and J usage is TRBJ1-4; 8 nucleotides match TRBD1. Germline trimming cut 6 bases from V and 6 bases from J; bases unmatched to any gene: 12. The CDR3 runs 16 residues. Per germline, CDR1 SEHNR and CDR2 FQNEAQ (reference sequence). The CDR3 bases are TGTGCCAGCAGTCAACCAGGACAGGGAGGCTATGAAAAACTGTTTTTT. This encodes CASSQPGQGGYEKLFF.

Written as DNA, the CDR3 is TGTGCCAGCACCCTAGAGTCCCTTAAGAACACTGAAGCTTTCTTT. It translates to CASTLESLKNTEAFF. The chain carries TRBV28 and TRBJ1-1; D uncertain. The CDR3 is made up of 15 amino acids. Germline V CDR1 and CDR2: MDHEN, SYDVKM. The V and J ends lost 7 bases and 1 base respectively, with 16 bases between them.

The chain is built from TRBV7-9 and TRBJ2-7; TRBD1 aligns across 9 bases. This CDR3 is built from 15 residues. Germline loops: CDR1 SEHNR, CDR2 FQNEAQ (reference sequence). The ends lost 5 bases at V and 0 bases at J; junction bases unmatched: 5. The CDR3 is CASSLDRGNSYEQYF. For the CDR3, the DNA is TGTGCCAGCAGCCTGGACAGGGGTAACTCCTACGAGCAGTACTTC.

The chain is built from TRBV10-2 and TRBJ1-5; 8 bases match TRBD1. This CDR3 has 13 amino acids. J was trimmed by 6 bases and V by 8 bases; bases with no gene match: 6. CDR1 is WSHSY, CDR2 SAAADI, per germline. The CDR3 DNA sequence: TGCGCCAGCCGACAGGGGTATAGTCAGCCCCAGCATTTT. As protein: CASRQGYSQPQHF.

For this clone: The identical CDR3 is also encoded by other nucleotide sequences in the sample. The chain carries TRBV5-4 and TRBJ2-5, with D unclear. This CDR3 region has 13 residues. Trimming took 4 bases from V and 4 from J, leaving 11 bases between them. Germline V gives CDR1 SGHNT, CDR2 YYREEE (reference sequence). CDR3 DNA sequence: TGTGCCAGCAGCCCCCGAGGTGGAGAGACCCAGTACTTC. It translates to CASSPRGGETQYF.

The rearrangement joins TRBV5-1 to TRBJ1-5; weak D call: TRBD1 (5 bases). Trimming pared 0 bases from V and 5 bases from J, leaving 9 bases between. The germline gives CDR1 SGHRS, CDR2 YFSETQ. This CDR3 has 14 residues. In nucleotides, the CDR3 is TGCGCCAGCAGCTTGGAAGGGGTCGATCAGCCCCAGCATTTT. It translates to CASSLEGVDQPQHF.

The V and J genes are TRBV11-2 and TRBJ2-5; 9 positions match TRBD2. The CDR3 extends over 16 amino acids. V lost 8 bases, J lost 4 bases, and 14 bases stayed unmatched. From germline, CDR1 is SGHAT and CDR2 FQNNGV. CDR3 in DNA: TGTGCCAGCGGCCGCGGCGGGGGGGCCATTAGAGAGACCCAGTACTTC. Translating it yields CASGRGGGAIRETQYF.

The V and J genes are TRBV7-8 and TRBJ2-5, with D perhaps matching TRBD1 (5 bases). Trimming cost V 6 bases and J 5 bases, with 13 bases left between them. CDR1 is SGHVS, CDR2 FQNEAQ, per germline. The CDR3 sequence is 13 residues long. This CDR3 reads CASRPTGSETQYF. The CDR3 region has the DNA TGTGCCAGCAGACCTACAGGAAGCGAGACCCAGTACTTC. Combining the CDR3 with reference TRBV7-8 and TRBJ2-5 gives the whole variable domain GAGVSQSPRYKVAKRGQDVALRCDPISGHVSLFWYQQALGQGPEFLTYFQNEAQLDKSGLPSDRFFAERPEGSVSTLKIQRTQQEDSAVYLCASRPTGSETQYFGPGTRLLVL.

CDR3 in DNA: TGTGCCAGCAGCAAGTCGGGGGACTTCGCAGATACGCAGTATTTT. As protein: CASSKSGDFADTQYF. The chain joins TRBV6-5 to TRBJ2-3; D is possibly TRBD2 (6 bases). Trimming shortened V by 6 bases and J by 4 bases, and 17 bases separated the two germline ends. The germline V gene encodes CDR1 MNHEY and CDR2 SVGAGI. The CDR3 sequence is 15 residues long.

This clone was seen only a few times. The chain carries TRBV29-1 and TRBJ1-1; D uncertain. Per the germline V gene, CDR1 is SQVTM and CDR2 is ANQGSEA. CDR3 length: 13 residues. Trimming removed 4 bases from V and 1 base from J, with 10 bases in between. CDR3 sequence: CSVGAGENTEAFF. The CDR3 bases are TGCAGCGTTGGTGCAGGCGAGAACACTGAAGCTTTCTTT.

This clone was seen only a few times. The chain uses TRBV10-3 and TRBJ1-1, with D maybe TRBD1 (6 bases). Germline CDR1 ENHRY, CDR2 SYGVKD. Trimming took off 4 bases at V and 4 bases at J, with 13 bases between the two ends. CDR3 size: 14 residues. For the CDR3, the DNA is TGTGCCATCAGTGCAAAAGGGGGTGGCACTGAAGCTTTCTTT. It codes for CAISAKGGGTEAFF.

This clone has more than one count but fewer than ten. This CDR3 is CASSVVGGGQETQYF. CDR3 sequence (DNA): TGTGCCAGCAGCGTAGTTGGAGGAGGCCAAGAGACCCAGTACTTC. The J gene is TRBJ2-5, the V gene TRBV9, with D tentatively TRBD2 (5 bases). The CDR3 has 15 amino acids. V was cut by 0 bases and J by 1 base, with 10 bases left in between. Per germline, CDR1 SGDLS and CDR2 YYNGEE. The full variable domain, completed using reference TRBV9 and TRBJ2-5, is DSGVTQTPKHLITATGQRVTLRCSPRSGDLSVYWYQQSLDQGLQFLIQYYNGEERAKGNILERFSAQQFPDLHSELNLSSLELGDSALYFCASSVVGGGQETQYFGPGTRLLVL.

The gene calls are TRBV5-6 and TRBJ2-7; TRBD1 matches 8 bases. There are 15 residues in the CDR3. The V gene end was trimmed by 1 base and the J gene end by 4 bases; junction bases not matched to a gene: 7. Germline V gives CDR1 SGHDT, CDR2 YYEEEE. The CDR3, as DNA: TGTGCCAGCAGCTTGCGACAGGGGATTGGTTACGAGCAGTACTTC. This translates into CASSLRQGIGYEQYF.

This chain links TRBV11-2 with TRBJ2-5; 7 bases fit TRBD2. V lost 5 bases to trimming and J lost 2 bases; unmatched junction nucleotides: 11. CDR3 length: 16 amino acids. CDR1 and CDR2 (germline): SGHAT, FQNNGV. The CDR3 loop is CASSTSTGGGQETQYF. As DNA, the CDR3 is TGTGCCAGCAGCACGAGTACGGGGGGAGGACAAGAGACCCAGTACTTC.

This chain uses TRBV28 with TRBJ1-5, with D maybe TRBD1 (5 bases). CDR3 size: 14 residues. Germline V gene sequence: CDR1 MDHEN, CDR2 SYDVKM. Trimming left V 7 bases short and J 2 bases short, with 12 bases between. CDR3 amino acids: CASTLSGGNQPQHF. As DNA, the CDR3 is TGTGCCAGCACCTTATCGGGGGGCAATCAGCCCCAGCATTTT.

Of note for this clone: An end of the junction does not agree with germline; a read error may underlie this. The V and J genes are TRBV7-8 and TRBJ1-4; perhaps TRBD1 as D (5 bases). The CDR3 sequence is 16 residues long. Germline lookup yields CDR1 SGHVS and CDR2 FQNEAQ. The CDR3 nucleotides are TGTGCCAGCAGCTTAGCGCTCAGGGCGTCGGGGGAAAAACTGTCTTTT. Its translation: CASSLALRASGEKLSF.

This clone is a singleton in its sample. The chain uses TRBV2 and TRBJ2-7; TRBD2 agrees at 7 bases. This CDR3 spans 15 amino acids. The germline V gene encodes CDR1 SNHLY and CDR2 FYNNEI. The junction had 10 bases not matched to a gene; V was cut back by 6 bases and J by 2 bases. The CDR3 sequence: CASRGIGRETYEQYF. The CDR3 coding sequence is TGTGCCAGCAGAGGGATAGGGCGGGAGACCTACGAGCAGTACTTC.

The genes are TRBV21-1 and TRBJ1-5; TRBD1 is taken as the D call from the table, unchecked against the DNA. TRBV21-1 counts as a pseudogene. This CDR3 contains 17 residues. This chain's CDR3 is CASSKAYRGLSNQPQHF. CDR3 nucleotide sequence: TGTGCCAGCAGCAAAGCGTACAGGGGGCTGAGCAATCAGCCCCAGCATTTT.

The CDR3 loop is CASSSGGSSQTGLGANVLTF. In DNA form, the CDR3 reads TGTGCCAGCAGTTCGGGGGGAAGTTCTCAAACGGGCCTTGGGGCCAACGTCCTGACTTTC. The V gene is TRBV28, the J gene TRBJ2-6, with 7 positions matching TRBD2. Germline CDR1 MDHEN, CDR2 SYDVKM. The V segment lost 4 bases and the J segment 3 bases; nucleotides outside the gene matches: 18. The CDR3 sequence is 20 residues long.

This chain links TRBV29-1 with TRBJ2-3; 7 bases line up with TRBD1. Trimming cost V 8 bases and J 0 bases; bases outside gene matches: 5. This CDR3 is 13 amino acids long. Germline assignment: CDR1 SQVTM and CDR2 ANQGSEA. The DNA of the CDR3 is TGCAGCAACCCGGGACAGAGCACAGATACGCAGTATTTT. Translated, it gives CSNPGQSTDTQYF.